The 22 T cell receptor beta chains below come from one sample, sequenced in a study of regulatory T cells in long-lasting Graves disease. Both iRepertoire HTBI primers and Arm-PCR of CDR3 regions were used to build the TCR beta libraries. TCRdb analysed the multiplex PCR reads with MiXCR anew, one entry per CDR3 protein. The sample has 550,000 to 650,000 distinct CDR3 sequences, about 16% seen once. The time point is: newly diagnosed GD, antithyroid drugs for less than 3 months. The TCR library was made from RNA extracted from PBMCs. Another study also made use of these data, one on T cells in Graves' hyperthyroidism and ophthalmopathy.

The starting material was peripheral blood mononuclear cells (PBMCs), obtained at new diagnosis, from a patient treated with antithyroid drugs. These receptors came from a man aged 18 to 29 with Graves disease.

The rearrangement uses TRBV6-2 or TRBV6-3 and TRBJ1-1, with 11 nucleotides matching TRBD1. The length of the CDR3 is 15 residues. The V segment lost 4 bases and the J segment 5 bases; nucleotides outside the gene matches: 6. Germline CDR1 is MNHEY and CDR2 is SVGEGT. CDR3 DNA: TGTGCCAGCAGTTCTTCCGGACAGGGGGCGACTGAAGCTTTCTTT. The encoded protein is CASSSSGQGATEAFF.

This clonotype showed up just a few times. V and J are TRBV20-1 and TRBJ1-5; TRBD1 aligns across 9 bases. Germline CDR1 reads DFQATT; CDR2 reads SNEGSKA (reference sequence). The junction had 8 bases not matched to a gene; V was cut back by 5 bases and J by 6 bases. The CDR3 consists of 14 residues. The CDR3 here is CSAVQGAAAQPQHF. The CDR3 bases are TGCAGTGCTGTACAGGGGGCAGCGGCTCAGCCCCAGCATTTT.

The chain employs TRBV5-1 and TRBJ1-1, with D possibly being TRBD1 (6 bases). V was clipped by 1 base and J by 3 bases, with 13 bases between them. The CDR3 spans 15 residues. Germline V CDR1 and CDR2: SGHRS, YFSETQ. CDR3 loop: CASSLMGGRDTEAFF. Here the CDR3 DNA reads TGCGCCAGCAGCTTGATGGGGGGCCGGGACACTGAAGCTTTCTTT.

The rearrangement joins TRBV20-1 to TRBJ2-3; perhaps TRBD2 as D (6 bases). With 2 bases removed from V and 5 bases from J, the gap between germline ends came to 20 bases. The germline CDR1 and CDR2 sequences are DFQATT and SNEGSKA (reference sequence). This CDR3 has 16 residues. The CDR3 reads CSARPLPGTGGDTQYF. DNA for the CDR3: TGCAGTGCTAGACCCCTCCCGGGAACCGGGGGAGATACGCAGTATTTT.

At least ten counts were recorded for this clonotype. V is TRBV7-8 and J is TRBJ1-2; D perhaps matches TRBD1 (6 bases). V was trimmed by 5 bases and J by 8 bases, leaving 18 bases between them. The CDR3 covers 14 residues. In germline, CDR1 is SGHVS, CDR2 FQNEAQ. The CDR3 coding sequence is TGTGCCAGCAGCGCACGGACAGACTATGGGGGCTACACCTTC. Translated, it gives CASSARTDYGGYTF.

This chain links TRBV12-3 or TRBV12-4 with TRBJ2-7, with D unclear. This CDR3 has 11 residues. V lost 5 bases, J lost 5 bases, and 7 bases lay in between. Here the CDR3 DNA reads TGTGCCAGCAGTATAAGTAACGAGCAGTACTTC. It specifies CASSISNEQYF.

This clonotype was detected ten times or more. The chain joins TRBV2 to TRBJ2-7; no reliable D call. Trimming removed 3 bases at V and 1 base at J, with 19 bases between. The CDR3 contains 17 residues. Germline loops: CDR1 SNHLY, CDR2 FYNNEI. This CDR3 reads CASSDRPRSPNSYEQYF. For the CDR3, the DNA is TGTGCCAGCAGTGACAGGCCCCGGTCCCCAAATTCCTACGAGCAGTACTTC.

This clonotype was detected a few times. The V gene is TRBV20-1, the J gene TRBJ2-7; possibly TRBD1 or TRBD2 for D (5 bases each). Germline CDR1 DFQATT, CDR2 SNEGSKA (reference sequence). CDR3 length: 20 residues. V lost 3 bases, J lost 0 bases, and 30 bases lay in between. Here the CDR3 reads CSARPIRGRPGAGHSYEQYF. In DNA, the CDR3 is TGCAGTGCTAGGCCGATTCGGGGACGGCCGGGTGCCGGACACTCCTACGAGCAGTACTTC.

This clonotype turned up a few times. CDR3 residues: CSVSSGANTDTQYF. CDR3 sequence (DNA): TGCAGCGTTTCTTCAGGGGCGAACACAGATACGCAGTATTTT. J is TRBJ2-3 and V is TRBV29-1; tentative D call: TRBD1 (6 bases). The CDR3 sequence is 14 residues long. V gave up 5 bases and J gave up 2 bases, with 14 bases separating them. CDR1 is SQVTM and CDR2 is ANQGSEA in the germline V gene.

The chain uses TRBV12-3 or TRBV12-4 and TRBJ2-2; 7 nucleotides align to TRBD2. The trim removed 3 bases at V and 4 bases at J, leaving 2 bases unmatched. The length of the CDR3 is 14 residues. The CDR3 here is CASSFAGATGELFF. CDR3 sequence (DNA): TGTGCCAGCAGTTTTGCGGGAGCCACCGGGGAGCTGTTTTTT.

Note on this clonotype: Just one base apart from a much larger clone, this may be a read error. V usage is TRBV28 and J usage is TRBJ2-3; 10 bases align to TRBD1. This CDR3 is 19 amino acids long. The germline V gene has CDR1 MDHEN and CDR2 SYDVKM. V shed 5 bases, J shed 4 bases, and the junction held 18 bases outside the gene matches. CDR3 in DNA: TGTGCCAGCAGTGTATTTACGACAGGGGGCAGCCCTAGCGCAGATACGCAGTATTTT. Its protein product is CASSVFTTGGSPSADTQYF.

This clonotype was counted ten times or more. The chain employs TRBV6-2 or TRBV6-3 and TRBJ2-1, with TRBD1 as a possible D gene (6 bases). With 5 bases removed from V and 10 bases from J, the gap between germline ends came to 15 bases. CDR1 MNHEY and CDR2 SVGEGT come from the germline V gene. CDR3 size: 13 residues. The CDR3 nucleotides are TGTGCCAGCAGTGACGGTACAGGGCGAGAGCAGTTCTTC. It is translated as CASSDGTGREQFF.

This rearrangement joins TRBV9 to TRBJ2-1, with D maybe TRBD1 (6 bases). The ends were cut back, 0 bases at V and 4 bases at J, with 11 bases in the middle. The CDR3 has 15 amino acids. Germline-derived CDR1 and CDR2 are SGDLS and YYNGEE. This chain's CDR3 is CASSVANRAYNEQFF. The DNA for the CDR3 is TGTGCCAGCAGCGTAGCTAACAGGGCTTACAATGAGCAGTTCTTC. Filled out from reference TRBV9 and TRBJ2-1, the complete variable domain reads DSGVTQTPKHLITATGQRVTLRCSPRSGDLSVYWYQQSLDQGLQFLIQYYNGEERAKGNILERFSAQQFPDLHSELNLSSLELGDSALYFCASSVANRAYNEQFFGPGTRLTVL.

Ten or more counts support this clonotype. Compared with germline, one end of the junction differs, possibly owing to a read error. CDR3 sequence (DNA): TGTGCCAGCAGCCAAGGACAGGGACACACATATACGCAGTATTTT. Translated: CASSQGQGHTYTQYF. V usage is TRBV3-1 and J usage is TRBJ2-3; 7 bases agree with TRBD1. Germline CDR1 and CDR2: LGHDT and YNNKEL (reference sequence). The CDR3 sequence is 15 residues long.

The chain employs TRBV7-9 and TRBJ2-1; D gene uncertain. Trimming took off 6 bases at V and 0 bases at J, with 6 bases between the two ends. CDR1 SEHNR and CDR2 FQNEAQ come from the germline V gene (reference sequence). The CDR3 extends over 13 amino acids. CDR3 DNA sequence: TGTGCCAGCAGTCATAGCTCCTACAATGAGCAGTTCTTC. It yields the protein CASSHSSYNEQFF. Drawing the rest from reference TRBV7-9 and TRBJ2-1, the complete variable domain is DTGVSQNPRHKITKRGQNVTFRCDPISEHNRLYWYRQTLGQGPEFLTYFQNEAQLEKSRLLSDRFSAERPKGSFSTLEIQRTEQGDSAMYLCASSHSSYNEQFFGPGTRLTVL.

This clonotype was seen repeatedly, ten times or more. The chain is built from TRBV20-1 and TRBJ1-1, with 10 positions matching TRBD1. There are 14 residues in the CDR3. Germline V gene lookup returns CDR1 DFQATT and CDR2 SNEGSKA (reference sequence). The J segment lost 0 bases and the V segment lost 5 bases, leaving 3 bases of the junction unmatched. The CDR3 DNA reads TGCAGTGCTTCGGACAGGGGGATGAACACTGAAGCTTTCTTT. Its protein is CSASDRGMNTEAFF.

The chain combines TRBV24-1 with TRBJ2-7; 9 nucleotides align to TRBD1. Germline trimming cut 4 bases from V and 5 bases from J; bases unmatched to any gene: 5. Germline CDR1 is KGHDR and CDR2 is SFDVKD. The CDR3 totals 14 residues. The CDR3 spells CATSEAGTGNEQYF. CDR3 in DNA: TGTGCCACCAGTGAGGCCGGGACAGGGAACGAGCAGTACTTC.

The chain carries TRBV3-1 and TRBJ1-3, with D maybe TRBD1 (6 bases). CDR3 length: 16 amino acids. The germline gives CDR1 LGHDT, CDR2 YNNKEL (reference sequence). V lost 4 bases and J 4 bases, leaving 17 bases between the germline ends. The chain's CDR3 is CASSPAGQLRGNTIYF. The DNA for the CDR3 is TGTGCCAGCAGCCCTGCGGGACAACTAAGGGGAAACACCATATATTTT.

The chain couples TRBV5-6 to TRBJ1-4; D is uncertain. The CDR3 length is 15 residues. Per germline, CDR1 SGHDT and CDR2 YYEEEE. The V end lost 4 bases, the J end lost 5 bases, and 15 bases lay between the germline ends. For the CDR3, the DNA is TGTGCCAGCAGCATATCCGCCAGAATAAATGAAAAACTGTTTTTT. It translates to CASSISARINEKLFF.

A few counts support this clonotype. The V gene is TRBV28, the J gene TRBJ1-3; no reliable D call. The CDR3 is made up of 12 amino acids. Germline loops: CDR1 MDHEN, CDR2 SYDVKM. V was pared by 5 bases and J by 7 bases, with 9 bases between. The CDR3 spells CASSPLWNTIYF. The CDR3, as DNA: TGTGCCAGCAGTCCACTGTGGAACACCATATATTTT.

The DNA of the CDR3 is TGTGCCAGCAGTACTACCCGGGTGAACACTGAAGCTTTCTTT. The encoded protein is CASSTTRVNTEAFF. The chain uses TRBV12-3 or TRBV12-4 and TRBJ1-1; D is unclear. V was clipped by 5 bases and J by 0 bases, with 10 bases between them. The CDR3 has 14 residues.

The chain's CDR3 is CASSQGTSTNYGYTF. In DNA, the CDR3 is TGTGCCAGCTCTCAGGGAACATCGACTAACTATGGCTACACCTTC. The rearrangement links TRBV18 to TRBJ1-2, with D tentatively TRBD1 (5 bases). Germline CDR1 is KGHSH and CDR2 is LQKENI. Trimming pared 6 bases from V and 0 bases from J, leaving 14 bases between. The CDR3 length is 15 residues.